The T cell receptor beta chain under discussion was sequenced for a study of Graves' ophthalmopathy and Graves' hyperthyroidism. Study as a whole: Upon initial diagnosis and before any treatment, peripheral blood was collected.

This clonotype was found many times. Its antigen is not known. As the template, RNA transcripts were used to amplify TCR beta CDR3 regions. First-round RT-PCR with HTBI primers preceded a second-round multiplex PCR. Each CDR3 protein is one row after TCRdb ran MiXCR on the multiplex PCR reads. The table shows some 370,000 distinct CDR3 sequences, with about a sixth occurring only once. The study's findings and limits: Progression of ophthalmopathy was predicted by the model with approximately 71% sensitivity and under 85% specificity.

The V and J ends lost 7 bases and 7 bases, in that order; junction bases with no gene match: 12. Looked up from germline, CDR1 is MNHEY and CDR2 is SVGEGT. CDR3 size: 15 residues. The sample was peripheral blood. The TCR sequence derives from an adult woman with stable Graves' hyperthyroidism. V is TRBV6-2 or TRBV6-3 and J is TRBJ2-2; 7 positions agree with TRBD2. Written as DNA, the CDR3 is TGTGCCAGCAACCCCCAAGGTGGGGGGGTCGGGGAGCTGTTTTTT. Its protein product is CASNPQGGGVGELFF.